What follows are 27 T cell receptor beta chains derived from one specimen sequenced in a study of OX40 agonist ivuxolimab in advanced cancers. The protocol used for the library was the immunoSEQ multiplex PCR assay. In TCRdb, the immuneACCESS table is reduced to in-frame sequences with V and J assigned. These tables do not hold every clone; where another copy was compared, an unresolved V gene accounts for under half, and the others remain unexplained. For this sample there are about 95,000 clones; approximately 89% appear just once. The ten top clones hold approximately 0.36% of the sample. The source was CD4+ or CD8+ T cells sorted from blood, collected in a trial of the OX40 agonist ivuxolimab. The receptors were gathered from an adult with an advanced solid tumor such as melanoma, head and neck, liver or kidney cancer.

CDR3 amino acids: CASSSSRTSKIGSAEAFF. The CDR3 nucleotides are TGCGCCAGCAGCTCCTCGCGCACCTCTAAAATCGGAAGCGCTGAAGCTTTCTTT. This chain links TRBV4-1 with TRBJ1-1; D gene unclear. The CDR3 is 18 residues long. Germline loops: CDR1 MGHRA, CDR2 YSYEKL. V was clipped by 5 bases and J by 6 bases, with 28 bases between them.

The chain has TRBV5-1 and TRBJ2-3; 9 nucleotides agree with TRBD1. With 6 bases clipped from V and 6 bases from J, the junction kept 8 bases outside the gene matches. From germline, CDR1 is SGHRS and CDR2 YFSETQ. The CDR3 spans 14 residues. CDR3 sequence (DNA): TGCGCCAGCATCGACAGGGGGGGCATGGATACGCAGTATTTT. Protein product: CASIDRGGMDTQYF.

The genes are TRBV25-1 and TRBJ2-1; 12 nucleotides match TRBD2. CDR1 is MGHDK, CDR2 SYGVNS, per germline. V lost 3 bases and J lost 6; bases outside the gene matches: 6. The CDR3 runs to 16 residues. The CDR3 DNA is TGTGCCAGCAGTGAGTCTAGCGGGGGGGCTCGCAATGAGCAGTTCTTC. It translates to CASSESSGGARNEQFF.

This chain joins TRBV7-2 and TRBJ2-2; 10 nucleotides line up with TRBD1. CDR3 length: 15 residues. Germline CDR1 SGHTA, CDR2 FQGNSA. The V and J ends lost 5 bases and 4 bases, in that order; junction bases with no gene match: 4. The CDR3 loop reads CASSVGTGVTGELFF. CDR3 DNA sequence: TGTGCCAGCAGCGTCGGGACAGGGGTCACCGGGGAGCTGTTTTTT.

This chain joins TRBV4-2 and TRBJ1-2; 11 nucleotides match TRBD1. V trimming: 0 bases; J trimming: 4 bases; junction bases outside the gene matches: 4. Germline CDR1 reads LGHNA; CDR2 reads YNFKEQ. CDR3 length: 16 amino acids. The CDR3 sequence is CASSQDRTGGFYGYTF. The CDR3 nucleotides are TGTGCCAGCAGCCAAGATAGGACAGGGGGCTTCTATGGCTACACCTTC.

In this sample, this clone turned up once. V and J are TRBV14 and TRBJ2-1; D may be TRBD2 (6 bases). The germline V gene encodes CDR1 SGHDN and CDR2 FVKESK. Trimming took off 3 bases at V and 8 bases at J, with 17 bases between the two ends. CDR3 length equals 15 residues. The CDR3 bases are TGTGCCAGCAGCCAGCTCGGCGGGAAAGTTTATGAGCAGTTCTTC. It yields the protein CASSQLGGKVYEQFF.

The rearrangement joins TRBV5-6 to TRBJ1-3, with D maybe TRBD1 (5 bases). Germline V gene lookup returns CDR1 SGHDT and CDR2 YYEEEE. Trimming removed 2 bases at V and 1 base at J, with 13 bases between. This CDR3 region has 16 residues. The CDR3 spells CASSFKQALSGNTIYF. The DNA of the CDR3 is TGTGCCAGCAGCTTTAAACAGGCCCTGTCTGGAAACACCATATATTTT.

The CDR3 loop reads CASSLARGGNKNIQYF. The DNA for the CDR3 is TGTGCCAGCAGCTTAGCAAGGGGGGGCAACAAAAACATTCAGTACTTC. The V gene is TRBV7-2, the J gene TRBJ2-4, with D possibly TRBD2 on 7 matching bases. Germline CDR1 and CDR2: SGHTA and FQGNSA. The CDR3 is 16 residues long. V was cut by 0 bases and J by 3 bases, with 12 bases left in between.

This chain uses TRBV11-2 with TRBJ1-1; D remains ambiguous. V lost 5 bases and J 5 bases, leaving 9 bases between the germline ends. The CDR3 runs to 12 residues. Germline CDR1 and CDR2: SGHAT and FQNNGV. The CDR3 loop reads CASSPPRTEAFF. Written as DNA, the CDR3 is TGTGCCAGCAGCCCTCCCAGGACTGAAGCTTTCTTT.

The chain couples TRBV29-1 to TRBJ2-3; 7 positions match TRBD2. The CDR3 loop spans 13 amino acids. V lost 7 bases to trimming and J lost 5 bases; unmatched junction nucleotides: 9. Germline V lookup: CDR1 SQVTM, CDR2 ANQGSEA. This chain's CDR3 is CSAPPTGGDTQYF. CDR3 in DNA: TGCAGCGCCCCCCCAACGGGGGGAGATACGCAGTATTTT.

The rearrangement joins TRBV19 to TRBJ2-1, with a possible D match to TRBD2 (7 bases). Germline-derived CDR1 and CDR2 are LNHDA and SQIVND (reference sequence). Between the trimmed V and J ends, which lost 6 bases and 2 bases, there was a span of 17 bases. CDR3 size: 16 residues. The CDR3 is CASRGTEGGTYNEQFF. For the CDR3, the DNA is TGTGCCAGTAGAGGGACCGAGGGGGGGACCTACAATGAGCAGTTCTTC.

The rearrangement uses TRBV28 and TRBJ2-3, with D unclear. The germline CDR1 and CDR2 sequences are MDHEN and SYDVKM. Trimming removed 8 bases at V and 0 bases at J, with 9 bases between. This CDR3 contains 13 residues. The CDR3: CASLRPSTDTQYF. CDR3 in DNA: TGTGCCAGCCTTCGGCCGAGCACAGATACGCAGTATTTT.

This rearrangement joins TRBV6-5 to TRBJ1-6; possibly TRBD1 for D (5 bases). This CDR3 contains 15 residues. Per germline, CDR1 MNHEY and CDR2 SVGAGI. Trimming took off 8 bases at V and 6 bases at J, with 17 bases between the two ends. The CDR3 DNA sequence: TGTGCCAGCCACCCGGGAGGGGAGGCTAATTCACCCCTCCACTTT. Protein: CASHPGGEANSPLHF.

The chain uses TRBV7-9 and TRBJ1-3; the match to TRBD1 covers 8 bases. After removal of 4 bases from V and 4 bases from J, the junction contained 9 bases not matched to a gene. There are 16 residues in the CDR3. CDR1 is SEHNR and CDR2 is FQNEAQ in the germline V gene (reference sequence). CDR3 bases: TGTGCCAGCAGCTCCATAGGACAGGGCTCGGGAAACACCATATATTTT. It encodes CASSSIGQGSGNTIYF.

V and J are TRBV11-2 and TRBJ2-5; no clear D gene. Germline values: CDR1 SGHAT, CDR2 FQNNGV. The V and J ends lost 1 base and 6 bases respectively, with 15 bases between them. CDR3 size: 15 residues. The CDR3 DNA reads as TGTGCCAGCAGCTTAGGAGGTACTACCCCACAGACCCAGTACTTC. This codes for CASSLGGTTPQTQYF.

The chain uses TRBV7-3 and TRBJ2-5, with TRBD2 as a possible D gene (6 bases). In germline, CDR1 is SGHTA, CDR2 FQGTGA. The length of the CDR3 is 15 residues. The ends were cut back, 3 bases at V and 2 bases at J, with 13 bases in the middle. The DNA for the CDR3 is TGTGCCAGCAGCTTCGGGCGGGGCGGACAAGAGACCCAGTACTTC. This encodes CASSFGRGGQETQYF.

The genes are TRBV9 and TRBJ2-3, with D possibly called TRBD1 or TRBD2 (6 bases each). Looked up from germline, CDR1 is SGDLS and CDR2 is YYNGEE. CDR3 length: 15 residues. V was pared by 3 bases and J by 2 bases, with 13 bases between. This CDR3 is CASSAIRGLTDTQYF. The CDR3 bases are TGTGCCAGCAGCGCGATCCGGGGGCTCACAGATACGCAGTATTTT.

The chain uses TRBV11-2 and TRBJ2-3; D is uncertain. This CDR3 region has 14 residues. V lost 6 bases to trimming and J lost 2 bases, with 12 bases between them. Germline V CDR1 and CDR2: SGHAT, FQNNGV. As DNA, the CDR3 is TGTGCCAGCAGTCCCAGGTTGTACACAGATACGCAGTATTTT. Its translation is CASSPRLYTDTQYF.

The rearrangement uses TRBV7-2 and TRBJ1-1; D call uncertain. CDR3 size: 15 residues. V shed 2 bases and J shed 7 bases, with 17 bases lying between them. Germline lookup yields CDR1 SGHTA and CDR2 FQGNSA. The CDR3 loop reads CASSLSFGAALEAFF. In DNA form, the CDR3 reads TGTGCCAGCAGCTTATCGTTCGGCGCGGCTCTTGAAGCTTTCTTT.

The chain is built from TRBV9 and TRBJ2-3; TRBD2 matches 8 bases. This CDR3 comprises 16 residues. V shed 4 bases and J 2 bases; nucleotides not matched to a gene: 9. Germline CDR1 SGDLS, CDR2 YYNGEE. CDR3 amino acids: CASSPQRGPYTDTQYF. CDR3 sequence (DNA): TGTGCCAGCAGCCCTCAGCGGGGGCCTTACACAGATACGCAGTATTTT. The full variable domain, rest sourced from reference TRBV9 and TRBJ2-3, is DSGVTQTPKHLITATGQRVTLRCSPRSGDLSVYWYQQSLDQGLQFLIQYYNGEERAKGNILERFSAQQFPDLHSELNLSSLELGDSALYFCASSPQRGPYTDTQYFGPGTRLTVL.

About this clone: Compared with germline, one end of the junction differs, possibly owing to a read error. V and J are TRBV5-1 and TRBJ2-5; D is uncertain. This CDR3 comprises 13 residues. Germline CDR1 reads SGHRS; CDR2 reads YFSETQ. CDR3 nucleotide sequence: TGCGCCAGCAGCTTAGGATTCCAAGAGCCCCAGTACTTC. Translating it yields CASSLGFQEPQYF.

The J gene is TRBJ2-2, the V gene TRBV29-1; weak D call: TRBD1 (5 bases). V lost 7 bases and J lost 2, with 8 bases in between. In germline, CDR1 is SQVTM, CDR2 ANQGSEA. The CDR3 extends over 12 amino acids. The CDR3 loop reads CSAGHNTGELFF. CDR3 sequence (DNA): TGCAGCGCTGGACACAACACCGGGGAGCTGTTTTTT.

V and J are TRBV5-4 and TRBJ1-1; unclear D gene. V dropped 0 bases and J dropped 0 bases, with 9 bases sitting between them. The CDR3 is 15 residues long. Looked up from germline, CDR1 is SGHNT and CDR2 is YYREEE (reference sequence). CDR3 region: CASSLVPTMNTEAFF. DNA for the CDR3: TGTGCCAGCAGCTTGGTGCCAACCATGAACACTGAAGCTTTCTTT.

A single count supports this clone. V gene TRBV10-3 combines with J gene TRBJ1-3, with D maybe TRBD1 (5 bases). V was pared by 4 bases and J by 4 bases, with 11 bases between. The germline V gene encodes CDR1 ENHRY and CDR2 SYGVKD. There are 14 residues in the CDR3. The CDR3 bases are TGTGCCATCAGTGGGTCAGGGCCAGGAAACACCATATATTTT. It yields the protein CAISGSGPGNTIYF.

This chain connects TRBV7-8 to TRBJ2-1, with D possibly being TRBD1 or TRBD2 (6 bases each). V was pared by 0 bases and J by 0 bases, with 9 bases between. CDR3 length: 16 residues. Germline CDR1 is SGHVS and CDR2 is FQNEAQ. CDR3 coding DNA: TGTGCCAGCAGCTTAGCCGGGGGCCACTCCTACAATGAGCAGTTCTTC. Amino acids: CASSLAGGHSYNEQFF.

The genes are TRBV9 and TRBJ2-2; no clear D gene. The CDR3 loop spans 12 amino acids. From germline, CDR1 is SGDLS and CDR2 YYNGEE. The V gene lost 0 bases and the J gene lost 7 bases, with 4 bases spanning the gap. This CDR3 is CASSVDGGELFF. For the CDR3, the DNA is TGTGCCAGCAGCGTAGACGGCGGGGAGCTGTTTTTT. Drawing the rest from reference TRBV9 and TRBJ2-2, the complete variable domain is DSGVTQTPKHLITATGQRVTLRCSPRSGDLSVYWYQQSLDQGLQFLIQYYNGEERAKGNILERFSAQQFPDLHSELNLSSLELGDSALYFCASSVDGGELFFGEGSRLTVL.

This rearrangement joins TRBV30 to TRBJ1-2; D unresolved. The germline CDR1 and CDR2 sequences are GTSNPN and SVGIG (reference sequence). The CDR3 spans 12 residues. V shed 3 bases and J shed 5 bases, with 10 bases lying between them. This CDR3 reads CAWSPSSYGYTF. CDR3 sequence (DNA): TGTGCCTGGAGCCCGTCCTCATATGGCTACACCTTC.